One sample yielded the 11 T cell receptor beta chains listed below, sequenced in a study of T-cell memory formation after mild COVID-19. A single record per CDR3 protein comes from TCRdb applying MiXCR to the 5' RACE reads. The sample records 65,000 to 90,000 distinct CDR3 sequences, approximately 15% being singletons. The sample comprised PBMCs or a T cell subset sorted from them (not recorded which). Receptors originate from an adult woman who had mild COVID-19 (a few samples of this study predate the infection). Cell type and time point are not known.

This clonotype was counted only a few times. The chain is built from TRBV12-3 or TRBV12-4 and TRBJ1-2; 9 nucleotides agree with TRBD1. The V segment lost 1 base and the J segment 5 bases; nucleotides outside the gene matches: 2. CDR3 length equals 14 residues. CDR3: CASSLGQGGYGYTF. CDR3 bases: TGTGCCAGCAGTTTAGGACAGGGGGGATATGGCTACACCTTC.

The rearrangement joins TRBV7-2 to TRBJ2-1; D is unresolved. V was shortened by 7 bases and J by 10 bases, with 17 bases between the two germline ends. This CDR3 contains 13 residues. CDR1 SGHTA and CDR2 FQGNSA come from the germline V gene. The CDR3 DNA follows: TGTGCCAGCACGATCCCTGGGCAATTGGAGCAGTTCTTC. It specifies CASTIPGQLEQFF.

V gene TRBV7-8 combines with J gene TRBJ1-4, with a tentative D call TRBD1 (5 bases). Trimming shortened V by 2 bases and J by 14 bases, and 21 bases separated the two germline ends. There are 15 residues in the CDR3. Germline assignment: CDR1 SGHVS and CDR2 FQNEAQ. The CDR3 DNA is TGTGCCAGCAGCTTAAATGGAGGGGCGGACCCGGGCCTGTTTTTT. Amino acid sequence: CASSLNGGADPGLFF.

In this sample, this clonotype turned up a few times. The chain joins TRBV6-5 to TRBJ1-5; TRBD1 aligns across 8 bases. The CDR3 extends over 18 amino acids. The J segment lost 7 bases and the V segment lost 5 bases, leaving 19 bases of the junction unmatched. In germline, CDR1 is MNHEY, CDR2 SVGAGI. The CDR3 loop is CASSGENTDREIRQPQHF. CDR3 DNA: TGTGCCAGCAGTGGGGAAAACACGGACAGGGAGATCCGGCAGCCCCAGCATTTT.

This clonotype was picked up a small number of times. This chain connects TRBV5-1 to TRBJ2-1, with TRBD2 matching 14 bases. Trimming at V came to 4 bases and at J to 4 bases, leaving 1 base not matched to a gene. Per the germline V gene, CDR1 is SGHRS and CDR2 is YFSETQ. The CDR3 totals 15 residues. The DNA for the CDR3 is TGCGCCAGCAGCAGGACTAGCGGGGGGTACAATGAGCAGTTCTTC. The encoded protein is CASSRTSGGYNEQFF.

This clonotype has just one count. The V call is TRBV14, the J call TRBJ1-3, with TRBD1 matching over 9 bases. V gave up 4 bases and J gave up 4 bases; unmatched junction bases: 5. The length of the CDR3 is 15 residues. The germline V gene has CDR1 SGHDN and CDR2 FVKESK. DNA for the CDR3: TGTGCCAGCAGCCTTCGGACAGGGGACGGAAACACCATATATTTT. Translating it yields CASSLRTGDGNTIYF.

This clonotype was seen just once. The chain carries TRBV29-1 and TRBJ2-5; a weak D match, TRBD2 (6 bases). Trimming left V 1 base short and J 1 base short, with 10 bases between. The CDR3 is 14 residues long. The germline V gene encodes CDR1 SQVTM and CDR2 ANQGSEA. The CDR3 sequence: CSVEGRGPQETQYF. In nucleotides, the CDR3 is TGCAGCGTTGAAGGGCGGGGTCCCCAAGAGACCCAGTACTTC. Full variable domain (rest looked up from reference TRBV29-1 and TRBJ2-5): SAVISQKPSRDICQRGTSLTIQCQVDSQVTMMFWYRQQPGQSLTLIATANQGSEATYESGFVIDKFPISRPNLTFSTLTVSNMSPEDSSIYLCSVEGRGPQETQYFGPGTRLLVL.

V and J are TRBV7-9 and TRBJ2-7; 10 bases line up with TRBD1. The CDR3 runs to 15 residues. Germline V gene data show CDR1 as SEHNR and CDR2 as FQNEAQ (reference sequence). V shed 5 bases and J 3 bases; nucleotides not matched to a gene: 7. CDR3 in amino acids: CASSRAGTGDYEQYF. CDR3 nucleotide sequence: TGTGCCAGCAGCCGGGCAGGGACAGGGGACTACGAGCAGTACTTC.

This clonotype has just a few counts. The genes are TRBV12-3 or TRBV12-4 and TRBJ2-7; a possible D gene is TRBD1 (5 bases). The CDR3 runs to 13 residues. With 5 bases removed from V and 7 bases from J, the gap between germline ends came to 15 bases. As DNA, the CDR3 is TGTGCCAGCAGTACCTCCAGGGATCGGGAGCAGTACTTC. Translation gives CASSTSRDREQYF.

This clonotype has more than one count but fewer than ten. J is TRBJ1-1 and V is TRBV7-9; a weak D match, TRBD1 (6 bases). CDR1 SEHNR and CDR2 FQNEAQ come from the germline V gene (reference sequence). The CDR3 contains 15 residues. V shed 1 base and J shed 4 bases, with 13 bases lying between them. The CDR3 DNA reads as TGTGCCAGCAGCTTAGTCGAGGGGGGAGGCACTGAAGCTTTCTTT. Translating gives CASSLVEGGGTEAFF.

The rearrangement links TRBV12-3 or TRBV12-4 to TRBJ2-2, with TRBD1 matching over 9 bases. Germline trimming cut 4 bases from V and 5 bases from J; bases unmatched to any gene: 5. The CDR3 consists of 15 residues. The CDR3 nucleotides are TGTGCCAGCAGTTCTGGACAGGGGCGGACCGGGGAGCTGTTTTTT. The encoded protein is CASSSGQGRTGELFF.